This TCR beta chain was profiled in a study of T cell clones after liver transplantation. Overall study context: Liver transplant recipients had immunosuppression withdrawal attempted within 2 years. Tolerance: complete withdrawal held at least one year, liver enzymes staying within twice normal.

The V segment lost 6 bases and the J segment 2 bases; nucleotides outside the gene matches: 11. CDR3 length: 18 residues. Germline CDR1 is MNHEY and CDR2 is SMNVEV (reference sequence). Turning to this clone: Its antigen is still unknown.

Profiled with immunoSEQ multiplex PCR; TCRdb holds only in-frame clones, not every one. The sample holds 20,000 to 25,000 clones; nearly 80% are singletons and the top ten take roughly a third. Whole-study findings and limits: Small, mixed patient groups and varying post-transplant times limit these conclusions. The donor-reactive repertoire was only partly measurable in two subjects, lacking donor cells.

The chain is built from TRBV27 and TRBJ2-1; TRBD2 agrees at 12 bases. The starting material was CD8+ T cells from blood, obtained around 52 months after liver transplant. The source is a human patient who received a liver transplant. The graft donor may have given rise to some T cells. The CDR3: CASSPPPRTSGTYNEQFF. CDR3 nucleotide sequence: TGTGCCAGCAGCCCGCCCCCCCGGACTAGCGGGACCTACAATGAGCAGTTCTTC.